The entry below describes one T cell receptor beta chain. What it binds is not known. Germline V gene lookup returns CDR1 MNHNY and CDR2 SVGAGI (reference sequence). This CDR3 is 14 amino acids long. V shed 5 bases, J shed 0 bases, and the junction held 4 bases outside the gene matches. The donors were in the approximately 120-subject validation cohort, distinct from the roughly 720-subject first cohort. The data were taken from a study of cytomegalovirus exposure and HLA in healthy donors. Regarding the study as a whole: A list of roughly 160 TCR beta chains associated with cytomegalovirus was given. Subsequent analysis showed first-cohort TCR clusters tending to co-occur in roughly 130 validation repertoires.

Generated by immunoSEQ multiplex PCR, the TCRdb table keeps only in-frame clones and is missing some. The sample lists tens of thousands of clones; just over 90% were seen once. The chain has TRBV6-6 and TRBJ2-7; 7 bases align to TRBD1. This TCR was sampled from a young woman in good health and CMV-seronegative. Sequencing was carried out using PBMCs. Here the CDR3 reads CASSRDRDSYEQYF. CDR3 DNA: TGTGCCAGCAGTCGGGACAGAGACTCCTACGAGCAGTACTTC.